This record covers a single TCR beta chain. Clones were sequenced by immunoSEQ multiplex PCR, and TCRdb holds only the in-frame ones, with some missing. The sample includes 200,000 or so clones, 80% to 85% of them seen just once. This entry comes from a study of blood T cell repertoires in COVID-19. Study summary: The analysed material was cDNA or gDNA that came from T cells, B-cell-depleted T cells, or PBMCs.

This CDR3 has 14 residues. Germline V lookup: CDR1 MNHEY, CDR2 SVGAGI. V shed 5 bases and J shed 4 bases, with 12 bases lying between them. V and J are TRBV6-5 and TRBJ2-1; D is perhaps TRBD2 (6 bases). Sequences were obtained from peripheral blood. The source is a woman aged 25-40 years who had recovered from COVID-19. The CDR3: CASSRGTGYNEQFF. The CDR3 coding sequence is TGTGCCAGCAGTCGGGGGACTGGATACAATGAGCAGTTCTTC.